These 14 T cell receptor beta chains came from one sample sequenced in a study of blood T cell repertoires in COVID-19. TCRdb keeps only in-frame clones here, not all; method: immunoSEQ multiplex PCR. Of around 260,000 clones in the sample, roughly 89% were seen once. Sequenced: peripheral blood. The receptors shown here come from a man in his thirties or forties with acute or convalescent COVID-19.

The genes are TRBV27 and TRBJ2-3; D is uncertain. The V gene lost 7 bases and the J gene lost 1 base, with 12 bases spanning the gap. Germline V gene sequence: CDR1 MNHEY, CDR2 SMNVEV (reference sequence). The CDR3 extends over 14 amino acids. In nucleotides, the CDR3 is TGTGCCAGCAAGCCAATAGGAGGCACAGATACGCAGTATTTT. As protein: CASKPIGGTDTQYF.

The chain couples TRBV2 to TRBJ1-6; D uncertain. V lost 5 bases and J lost 12, with 8 bases in between. The length of the CDR3 is 11 residues. Germline assignment: CDR1 SNHLY and CDR2 FYNNEI. DNA for the CDR3: TGTGCCAGCAGTCCCCCCGTACCCCTCCACTTT. As protein: CASSPPVPLHF.

The genes are TRBV28 and TRBJ1-5, with D perhaps TRBD1 (5 bases). The CDR3 is 12 residues long. CDR1 and CDR2 (germline): MDHEN, SYDVKM. V was trimmed by 7 bases and J by 1 base, leaving 5 bases between them. CDR3 residues: CASKGSNQPQHF. In nucleotides, the CDR3 is TGTGCCAGCAAGGGGAGCAATCAGCCCCAGCATTTT.

The chain employs TRBV19 and TRBJ1-6; tentatively, D is TRBD1 (6 bases). Per germline, CDR1 LNHDA and CDR2 SQIVND (reference sequence). The CDR3 length is 18 residues. The V and J ends lost 2 bases and 8 bases respectively, with 22 bases between them. The CDR3: CASSIFGQGTRRDSPLHF. CDR3 coding DNA: TGTGCCAGTAGTATATTTGGGCAGGGGACACGAAGAGATTCACCCCTCCACTTT.

The gene calls are TRBV6-5 and TRBJ2-5; 8 bases are shared with TRBD1. This CDR3 has 14 residues. Germline V gene lookup returns CDR1 MNHEY and CDR2 SVGAGI. The J segment lost 4 bases and the V segment lost 4 bases, leaving 5 bases of the junction unmatched. DNA of the CDR3: TGTGCCAGCAGTTCAAGAGACAGGGGAGAGACCCAGTACTTC. Its protein is CASSSRDRGETQYF.

The rearrangement links TRBV5-5 to TRBJ1-1, with 7 bases identical to TRBD1. The CDR3 totals 13 residues. Germline CDR1 is SGHKS and CDR2 is YYEKEE (reference sequence). Germline trimming cut 7 bases from V and 4 bases from J; bases unmatched to any gene: 7. The CDR3 DNA is TGTGCCAGCGGAAGGGACAGTCGCACTGAAGCTTTCTTT. It encodes CASGRDSRTEAFF.

The chain couples TRBV12-3 or TRBV12-4 to TRBJ1-2; the D is unclear. There are 13 residues in the CDR3. V lost 1 base, J lost 3 bases, and 6 bases lay in between. The CDR3 region is CASSLDRDYGYTF. The CDR3 nucleotides are TGTGCCAGCAGTTTAGACAGAGACTATGGCTACACCTTC.

J is TRBJ2-4 and V is TRBV30; 16 bases match TRBD2. J gave up 9 bases and V 3 bases, and 5 bases lay outside the gene matches. CDR1 is GTSNPN and CDR2 is SVGIG in the germline V gene (reference sequence). The CDR3 sequence is 15 residues long. The CDR3 sequence is CAWSGGLAGGVIQYF. The CDR3 bases are TGTGCCTGGAGCGGGGGACTAGCGGGAGGGGTCATTCAGTACTTC.

The chain links TRBV7-3 to TRBJ2-3; 7 bases map to TRBD2. Per germline, CDR1 SGHTA and CDR2 FQGTGA. The CDR3 is made up of 14 amino acids. V dropped 5 bases and J dropped 4; count of bases not matched to a gene: 6. The CDR3 coding sequence is TGTGCCAGCAGCCGGACTAGTAGTGCAGATACGCAGTATTTT. Its translation: CASSRTSSADTQYF.

The gene calls are TRBV9 and TRBJ2-2; D possibly corresponds to TRBD2 (6 bases). Germline-derived CDR1 and CDR2 are SGDLS and YYNGEE. V was shortened by 5 bases and J by 0 bases, with 14 bases between the two germline ends. The CDR3 covers 16 residues. DNA of the CDR3: TGTGCCAGCAGTGGAGGAGGGGAGACGAACACCGGGGAGCTGTTTTTT. Protein product: CASSGGGETNTGELFF.

This sequence joins TRBV5-1 and TRBJ2-7; 7 bases map to TRBD1. Trimming at V came to 4 bases and at J to 3 bases, leaving 7 bases not matched to a gene. Germline V CDR1 and CDR2: SGHRS, YFSETQ. This CDR3 contains 14 residues. The CDR3 nucleotides read TGCGCCAGCAGCCTCGGACAGGACCTCTACGAGCAGTACTTC. Protein sequence: CASSLGQDLYEQYF.

The V and J genes are TRBV6-2 or TRBV6-3 and TRBJ1-1, with a possible D match to TRBD1 (5 bases). Germline V CDR1 and CDR2: MNHEY, SVGEGT. The CDR3 has 16 amino acids. Trimming took off 5 bases at V and 1 base at J, with 17 bases between the two ends. CDR3 bases: TGTGCCAGCAGTCCCCCCAATAGGGGTTCGAACACTGAAGCTTTCTTT. This translates into CASSPPNRGSNTEAFF.

This rearrangement joins TRBV5-1 to TRBJ2-6; the D gene is possibly TRBD1 (5 bases). CDR1 SGHRS and CDR2 YFSETQ come from the germline V gene. CDR3 length equals 14 residues. V was shortened by 7 bases and J by 2 bases, with 10 bases between the two germline ends. This CDR3 is CASDSGTGANVLTF. DNA of the CDR3: TGCGCCAGCGACTCAGGGACTGGGGCCAACGTCCTGACTTTC.

The gene calls are TRBV28 and TRBJ1-6, with D perhaps TRBD1 (6 bases). The ends were cut back, 6 bases at V and 8 bases at J, with 17 bases in the middle. The CDR3 sequence is 15 residues long. The germline gives CDR1 MDHEN, CDR2 SYDVKM. CDR3 residues: CASSLQGPRDSPLHF. The CDR3 DNA follows: TGTGCCAGCAGCTTACAGGGCCCCCGGGATTCACCCCTCCACTTT.